This TCR beta chain originates from a study of monozygotic twins with inflammatory bowel disease. The CDR3 is made up of 11 amino acids. TCRdb re-called the 5' RACE reads and catalogs CDR3 proteins one per entry, DNA excluded. In all, the sample yields a few hundred thousand distinct CDR3 sequences. The rearrangement joins TRBV23-1 to TRBJ2-7. TRBV23-1 is an ORF for which the function is uncertain. Sequencing was done on a sample of blood. The receptor was derived from a human donor with ulcerative colitis or Crohn's disease, or a healthy co-twin of an affected twin (not recorded which). Here the CDR3 reads CASTPSYEQYF.